This TCR beta chain was captured by sequencing in a study of blood T cell repertoires in COVID-19. Some clones are missing from TCRdb's copy, which holds only in-frame ones; the method was immunoSEQ multiplex PCR. The table has about 190,000 clones, around 90% seen once. From germline, CDR1 is SNHLY and CDR2 FYNNEI. V lost 7 bases, J lost 8 bases, and 16 bases stayed unmatched. The CDR3 has 17 residues. This chain joins TRBV2 and TRBJ2-1; 11 bases match TRBD2. The specimen was peripheral blood. The sequence was collected from a man aged 45-60 years with acute or convalescent COVID-19. CDR3 protein: CASTRRGLAGGRDEQFF. The CDR3 nucleotides are TGTGCCAGCACCCGAAGGGGTCTAGCGGGAGGTAGAGATGAGCAGTTCTTC.